The 10 T cell receptor beta chains below all came from one sample that was sequenced in a study of shared clonotypes between healthy human individuals. Some clones are missing from TCRdb's copy, which holds only in-frame ones; the method was immunoSEQ multiplex PCR. The sample shows 470,000 or so clones, approximately 82% of them seen only once. The specimen sequenced was PBMCs. These receptors all stem from a middle-aged woman in good health. Some clones in this sample may be carry-over from other donors' samples.

The rearrangement joins TRBV30 to TRBJ2-5; TRBD2 matches at 10 bases. The CDR3 has 14 residues. V lost 4 bases, J lost 3 bases, and 5 bases stayed unmatched. Germline V gene lookup returns CDR1 GTSNPN and CDR2 SVGIG (reference sequence). CDR3 residues: CAWTRTSGKETQYF. CDR3 DNA: TGTGCCTGGACCAGGACTAGCGGAAAAGAGACCCAGTACTTC.

The CDR3 loop is CASSLNSGGVQYF. In nucleotides, the CDR3 is TGTGCCAGCAGCTTAAACTCTGGGGGTGTCCAGTACTTC. The chain combines TRBV7-3 with TRBJ2-5; D tentatively fits TRBD1 or TRBD2 (5 bases each). CDR3 length equals 13 residues. Trimming left V 1 base short and J 10 bases short, with 13 bases between. Germline V gives CDR1 SGHTA, CDR2 FQGTGA.

This clone was recorded only once. Other DNA sequences in this specimen translate into the identical CDR3. V gene TRBV18 combines with J gene TRBJ2-2; D is unclear. The V gene lost 2 bases and the J gene lost 3 bases, with 4 bases spanning the gap. From germline, CDR1 is KGHSH and CDR2 LQKENI. The CDR3 length is 13 residues. The CDR3 DNA reads TGTGCCAGCTCACCAAGAGACACCGGGGAGCTGTTTTTT. Protein: CASSPRDTGELFF.

In its sample, this clone was seen a few times. The chain couples TRBV9 to TRBJ2-2; 9 nucleotides agree with TRBD1. Germline V gene sequence: CDR1 SGDLS, CDR2 YYNGEE. Trimming at V came to 6 bases and at J to 5 bases, leaving 11 bases not matched to a gene. The CDR3 loop spans 16 amino acids. CDR3: CASTPGGTGTTGELFF. In nucleotides, the CDR3 is TGTGCCAGCACCCCAGGCGGGACAGGGACAACCGGGGAGCTGTTTTTT.

The chain's CDR3 is CASSLATTNNEQFF. CDR3 nucleotide sequence: TGCGCCAGCAGCTTGGCGACGACGAACAATGAGCAGTTCTTC. The chain carries TRBV5-1 and TRBJ2-1, with D unresolved. Germline V gives CDR1 SGHRS, CDR2 YFSETQ. Trimming pared 0 bases from V and 5 bases from J, leaving 9 bases between. This CDR3 spans 14 amino acids.

V is TRBV7-9 and J is TRBJ2-5, with 8 bases identical to TRBD1. The J call could be wrong; TRBJ2-7 is a better fit for the DNA end. The CDR3 is made up of 14 amino acids. The germline V gene has CDR1 SEHNR and CDR2 FQNEAQ (reference sequence). Here the CDR3 reads CASSLTGADYEQYF. Written as DNA, the CDR3 is TGTGCCAGCAGCCTGACAGGGGCGGATTACGAGCAGTACTTC.

In its sample, this clone was seen a few times. As DNA, the CDR3 is TGTGCCACACAGGTCGGCACTGAAGCTTTCTTT. Encoded protein: CATQVGTEAFF. V gene TRBV25-1 combines with J gene TRBJ1-1; maybe TRBD1 (5 bases). This CDR3 has 11 amino acids. Per the germline V gene, CDR1 is MGHDK and CDR2 is SYGVNS. V was clipped by 10 bases and J by 4 bases, with 10 bases between them.

This clone was seen once. The chain joins TRBV6-1 to TRBJ1-2; D unresolved. Trimming shortened V by 5 bases and J by 1 base, and 14 bases separated the two germline ends. The germline CDR1 and CDR2 sequences are MNHNS and SASEGT. The CDR3 has 15 amino acids. The CDR3 DNA reads TGTGCCAGCAGTTCCAGGCGCACAAATAACTATGGCTACACCTTC. As protein: CASSSRRTNNYGYTF.

This clone was seen many times. The chain combines TRBV29-1 with TRBJ2-3; 7 positions agree with TRBD1. The ends lost 7 bases at V and 3 bases at J; junction bases unmatched: 13. This CDR3 is 15 amino acids long. Germline CDR1 SQVTM, CDR2 ANQGSEA. The CDR3 DNA reads as TGCAGCGCCACGGACAGGAAGGGTAAGACAGATACGCAGTATTTT. Its protein product is CSATDRKGKTDTQYF.

This sequence joins TRBV7-9 and TRBJ2-3, with 9 positions matching TRBD2. J was trimmed by 0 bases and V by 0 bases; bases with no gene match: 1. The germline V gene has CDR1 SEHNR and CDR2 FQNEAQ (reference sequence). CDR3 length equals 16 residues. DNA of the CDR3: TGTGCCAGCAGCTTAGCCCTAGCGGGAAGCACAGATACGCAGTATTTT. Protein product: CASSLALAGSTDTQYF.